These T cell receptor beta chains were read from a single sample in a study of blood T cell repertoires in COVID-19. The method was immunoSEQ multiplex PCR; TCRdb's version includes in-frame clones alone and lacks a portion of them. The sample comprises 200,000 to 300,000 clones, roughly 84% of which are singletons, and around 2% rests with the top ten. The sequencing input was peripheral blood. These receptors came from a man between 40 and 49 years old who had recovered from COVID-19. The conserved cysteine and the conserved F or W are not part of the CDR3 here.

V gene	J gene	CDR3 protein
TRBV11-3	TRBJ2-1	ASSLGGWGVDEQF
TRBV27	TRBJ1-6	ASSFSRGPDRDSPLH
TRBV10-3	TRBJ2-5	ATADRGETQY
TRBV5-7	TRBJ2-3	ASSRAITSGGLDTQY
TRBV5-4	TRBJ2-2	ASSSFRDRSFTGELF
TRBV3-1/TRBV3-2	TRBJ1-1	ASSPQGGAGGTEAF
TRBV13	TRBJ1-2	ASSPMPGLTNYGYT
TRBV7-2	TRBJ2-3	ASSRQELAGGGITDTQY
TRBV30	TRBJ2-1	AWSWAGAYLYNEQF
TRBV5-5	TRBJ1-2	ASSFGQGNYGYT
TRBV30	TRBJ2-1	AWSSSEKGANGIYNEQF
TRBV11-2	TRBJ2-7	ASSLRDRNDEQY
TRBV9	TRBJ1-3	ASSVETGGWNTIY
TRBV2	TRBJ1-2	ASSEQQNYGYT
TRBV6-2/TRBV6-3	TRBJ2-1	ASSYWDRGEQF
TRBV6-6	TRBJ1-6	ASSYRDSYNSPLH
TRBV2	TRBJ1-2	ASSLRGANYGYT
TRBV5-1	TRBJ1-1	ASSSRGMDTEAF
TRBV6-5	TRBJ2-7	ASRTAGLGGYEQY
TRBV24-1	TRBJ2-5	ATSDVTGASQETQY
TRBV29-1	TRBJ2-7	SVDRGSYEQY
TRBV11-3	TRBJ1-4	ASSPKPGSEKLF
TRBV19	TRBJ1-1	ASSISGGDTEAF
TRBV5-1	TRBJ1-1	ASSPGTFNTEAF
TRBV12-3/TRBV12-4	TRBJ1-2	ASSPVYGYT
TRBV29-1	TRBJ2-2	SALGQGVGGELF
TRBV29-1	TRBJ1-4	SVESATNEKLF
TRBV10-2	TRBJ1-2	ASSESGDRGNLDGYT
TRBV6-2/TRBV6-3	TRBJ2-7	ASSYLAGGPYEQY
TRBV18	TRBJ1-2	ASSQPNGVST
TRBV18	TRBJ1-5	ASSTTVSNQPQH
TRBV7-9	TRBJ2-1	ASSIGALYNEQF
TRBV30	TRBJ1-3	AGGTASGNTIY
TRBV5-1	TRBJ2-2	ASSEQGSGELF
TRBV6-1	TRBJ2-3	ASSEDFQEDTQY
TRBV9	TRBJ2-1	ASSAEGGIYNEQF
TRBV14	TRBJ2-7	ASSLTGYSYEQY
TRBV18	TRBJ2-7	ASSPSRGLPHEQY
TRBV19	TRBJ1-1	ASSIGQGNTEAF
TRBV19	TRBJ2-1	ASSIIGGAKLNEQF